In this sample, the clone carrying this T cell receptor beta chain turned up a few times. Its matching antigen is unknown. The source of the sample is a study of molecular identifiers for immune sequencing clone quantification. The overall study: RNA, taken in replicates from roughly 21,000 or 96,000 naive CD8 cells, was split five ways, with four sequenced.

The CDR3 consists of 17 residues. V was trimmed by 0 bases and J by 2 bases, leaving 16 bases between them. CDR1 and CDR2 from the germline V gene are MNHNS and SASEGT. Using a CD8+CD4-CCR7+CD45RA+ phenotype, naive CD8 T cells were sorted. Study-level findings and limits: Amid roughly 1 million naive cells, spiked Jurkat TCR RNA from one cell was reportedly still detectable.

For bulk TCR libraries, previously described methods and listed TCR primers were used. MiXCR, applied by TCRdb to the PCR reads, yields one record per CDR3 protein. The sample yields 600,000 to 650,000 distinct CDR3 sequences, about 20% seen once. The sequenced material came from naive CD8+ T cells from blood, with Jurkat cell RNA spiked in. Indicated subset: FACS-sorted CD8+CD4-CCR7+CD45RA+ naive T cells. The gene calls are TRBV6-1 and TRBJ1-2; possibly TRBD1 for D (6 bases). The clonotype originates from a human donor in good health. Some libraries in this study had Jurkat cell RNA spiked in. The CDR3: CASSEANTGLWNYGYTF. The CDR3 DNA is TGTGCCAGCAGTGAAGCCAATACAGGGCTCTGGAACTATGGCTACACCTTC.